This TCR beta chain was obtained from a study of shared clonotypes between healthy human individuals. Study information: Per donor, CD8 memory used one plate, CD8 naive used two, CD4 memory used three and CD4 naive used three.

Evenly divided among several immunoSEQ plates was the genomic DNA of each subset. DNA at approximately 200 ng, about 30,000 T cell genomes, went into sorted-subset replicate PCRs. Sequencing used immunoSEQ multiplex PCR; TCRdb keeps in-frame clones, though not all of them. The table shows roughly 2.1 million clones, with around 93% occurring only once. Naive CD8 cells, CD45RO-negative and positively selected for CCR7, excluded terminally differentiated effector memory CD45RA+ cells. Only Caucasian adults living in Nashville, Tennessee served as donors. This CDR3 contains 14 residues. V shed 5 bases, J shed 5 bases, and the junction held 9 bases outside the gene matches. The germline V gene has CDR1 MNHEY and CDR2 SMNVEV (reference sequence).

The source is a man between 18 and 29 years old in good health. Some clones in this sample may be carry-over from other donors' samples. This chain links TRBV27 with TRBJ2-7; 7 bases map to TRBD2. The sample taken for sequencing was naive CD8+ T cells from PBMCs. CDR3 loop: CASSLLGGEDEQYF. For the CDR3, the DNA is TGTGCCAGCAGTCTCCTGGGGGGGGAGGACGAGCAGTACTTC.